This T cell receptor beta chain appears in the sequencing data of a study of blood T cell repertoires in COVID-19 (dated by TCRdb to about 2020). About the study as a whole: Samples from collaborators originated in the United States, Italy and Spain and spanned both the acute and convalescent phases of COVID-19. The dataset comprised deeply sampled blood TCRbeta repertoires from subjects exposed to, actively infected with, or recovered from COVID-19. The repertoires were released in a freely available public database meant as a resource for research on the immune response to SARS-CoV-2. HLA class I and class II types, where available, came from metadata supplied by the sample provider rather than from assay-based typing. The prospective study material was composed of cDNA or gDNA derived from T cells, B-cell-depleted T cells, or PBMCs. A de-identified subject ID, COVID-19 status, age in years and sex were almost always included in the sample metadata. The samples were drawn from the first 160 participants of the ongoing ImmuneRACE study and from over 950 subjects provided by 6 global collaborators.

The immunoSEQ Assay, a bias-controlled multiplex PCR, was used to amplify TCRbeta CDR3 regions from genomic DNA. In the source study's methods: Within the assay, amplification of reference gene primers was used to estimate how many nucleated cells each sample contained. To quantify the absolute abundance of each unique TCRbeta CDR3 rearrangement, sequence reads were collapsed and filtered. For each sample, productive Simpson clonality was calculated as the square root of Simpson's diversity index over productive rearrangements. Here the immuneACCESS table is served through TCRdb, limited to in-frame sequences with V and J called. Missing clones are a known gap in these copies; in checked studies unresolved V genes cover under half, and the rest lacks a known reason. D and trimming come from the DNA, and the V and J calls and clone size come from that table. This sample lists some 200,000 clones; around four fifths were detected once. The ten top clones hold approximately 8% of the sample.

Study-wide conclusions, independent of this receptor: Clinical and demographic metadata were provided uncurated, with the amount varying by source and participant.

The collaborating institutions used their own protocols to collect whole blood in K2EDTA tubes. For TCRbeta analysis, collaborator samples were shipped as frozen whole blood, as isolated PBMCs, or as DNA extracted from either sample type. In the germline V gene, CDR1 corresponds to KGHSH and CDR2 to LQKENI. Counted from cysteine to phenylalanine, this CDR3 has 13 amino acids. Only the CDR3 region is kept as DNA, spanning 39 bases read in frame from base 1. Deletion took 5 bases off V and 3 bases off J, with a span of 10 bases between the germline ends. With respect to this clone: The target of this receptor is not known. No much larger clone is present one base from it, and per-base qualities are unavailable.

This sequence uses TRBV18 and TRBJ1-1, with the D segment identity uncertain. This sequence originates from a woman aged 45 to 65 with active or convalescent COVID-19. Sequenced input: peripheral blood. The CDR3 protein is CASSSHLDTEAFF. The DNA is TGTGCCAGCTCATCCCACTTAGACACTGAAGCTTTCTTT.